Below are 10 T cell receptor beta chains sequenced from a single sample in a study of T cell responses to AZD1222 COVID-19 vaccine. This table comes from immunoSEQ multiplex PCR, and its TCRdb copy is limited to in-frame clones, with some not included. The profile shows roughly 97,000 clones, more than 75% of them singletons. The input for sequencing was peripheral blood, taken 28 days after the second dose of the MenACWY control vaccine. Every receptor here comes from an adult who received the MenACWY meningococcal vaccine as a control.

This chain joins TRBV24-1 and TRBJ2-1; the D call may be TRBD1 or TRBD2 (6 bases each). Trimming removed 8 bases at V and 6 bases at J, with 16 bases between. The CDR3 runs 14 residues. CDR1 is KGHDR, CDR2 SFDVKD, per germline. The CDR3 sequence is CATKGGLGGNEQFF. CDR3 nucleotides: TGTGCCACCAAGGGGGGCTTGGGGGGCAATGAGCAGTTCTTC.

The J gene is TRBJ2-5, the V gene TRBV11-2; D is perhaps TRBD1 (6 bases). The germline gives CDR1 SGHAT, CDR2 FQNNGV. The CDR3 length is 14 residues. Trimming took 5 bases from V and 5 from J, leaving 15 bases between them. The CDR3: CASSDPTGQETQYF. In DNA form, the CDR3 reads TGTGCCAGCAGCGACCCCACAGGGCAGGAGACCCAGTACTTC. The full variable domain, in which reference TRBV11-2 and TRBJ2-5 provide the parts outside the CDR3, is EAGVAQSPRYKIIEKRQSVAFWCNPISGHATLYWYQQILGQGPKLLIQFQNNGVVDDSQLPKDRFSAERLKGVDSTLKIQPAKLEDSAVYLCASSDPTGQETQYFGPGTRLLVL.

The V call is TRBV7-2, the J call TRBJ2-5; TRBD1 is a possible D gene (6 bases). The CDR3 has 15 amino acids. V was trimmed by 2 bases and J by 5 bases, leaving 15 bases between them. CDR1 and CDR2 from the germline V gene are SGHTA and FQGNSA. CDR3 sequence: CASSLFRGSGETQYF. CDR3 in DNA: TGTGCCAGCAGCTTATTTAGGGGGTCCGGGGAGACCCAGTACTTC.

Note on this clone: Its ends do not fully match the called genes, so a read error is possible. The V gene is TRBV2, the J gene TRBJ2-1, with D possibly matching TRBD1 (8 bases). Germline assignment: CDR1 SNHLY and CDR2 FYNNEI. The CDR3 runs to 15 residues. The CDR3 DNA reads TGTGCCAGCAATGAACAGGGGGGGGCCTACAATGAGCAGTTCTTC. Translating gives CASNEQGGAYNEQFF.

The V call is TRBV5-1, the J call TRBJ1-1, with TRBD1 matching 9 bases. J was trimmed by 6 bases and V by 1 base; bases with no gene match: 16. CDR3 length: 18 residues. CDR1 and CDR2 (germline): SGHRS, YFSETQ. CDR3 nucleotides: TGCGCCAGCAGCTTGTTTGTCCCGGGACAGGGATTGGGCGCTGAAGCTTTCTTT. Its translation is CASSLFVPGQGLGAEAFF.

This chain connects TRBV7-9 to TRBJ1-2; 10 nucleotides align to TRBD1. CDR3 length: 15 amino acids. Germline CDR1 SEHNR, CDR2 FQNEAQ (reference sequence). V shed 5 bases, J shed 3 bases, and the junction held 6 bases outside the gene matches. Here the CDR3 reads CASSVRDRGYYGYTF. The CDR3 bases are TGTGCCAGCAGCGTCCGGGACAGGGGCTACTATGGCTACACCTTC. The whole variable domain, filled in from reference TRBV7-9 and TRBJ1-2, reads DTGVSQNPRHKITKRGQNVTFRCDPISEHNRLYWYRQTLGQGPEFLTYFQNEAQLEKSRLLSDRFSAERPKGSFSTLEIQRTEQGDSAMYLCASSVRDRGYYGYTFGSGTRLTVV.

The count of this clone is one. The gene calls are TRBV24-1 and TRBJ2-3; D may be TRBD2 (5 bases). The CDR3 consists of 15 residues. V was trimmed by 4 bases and J by 2 bases, leaving 12 bases between them. Germline V CDR1 and CDR2: KGHDR, SFDVKD. In DNA, the CDR3 is TGTGCCACCAGTGACCTGAGCGGTGACACAGATACGCAGTATTTT. Translating it yields CATSDLSGDTDTQYF.

The chain is built from TRBV20-1 and TRBJ2-7; no clear D. CDR1 DFQATT and CDR2 SNEGSKA come from the germline V gene (reference sequence). Trimming removed 4 bases at V and 4 bases at J, with 5 bases between. The CDR3 has 10 amino acids. CDR3 DNA: TGCAGTGCTAACGGGTACGAGCAGTACTTC. Translated, it gives CSANGYEQYF.

J is TRBJ2-7 and V is TRBV4-1; 10 positions agree with TRBD2. Per germline, CDR1 MGHRA and CDR2 YSYEKL. The CDR3 consists of 14 residues. V shed 7 bases and J 6 bases; nucleotides not matched to a gene: 9. CDR3 region: CASKTTSGLGEQYF. As DNA, the CDR3 is TGCGCCAGCAAGACGACTAGCGGGTTGGGCGAGCAGTACTTC.

CDR3: CASSYPGTSKQFF. The DNA of the CDR3 is TGTGCCAGCAGTTACCCGGGGACTAGCAAGCAGTTCTTC. The gene calls are TRBV6-5 and TRBJ2-1; 9 bases line up with TRBD2. The CDR3 is made up of 13 amino acids. The V gene's germline CDR1 is MNHEY and CDR2 SVGAGI. Trimming at V came to 2 bases and at J to 11 bases, leaving 4 bases not matched to a gene.